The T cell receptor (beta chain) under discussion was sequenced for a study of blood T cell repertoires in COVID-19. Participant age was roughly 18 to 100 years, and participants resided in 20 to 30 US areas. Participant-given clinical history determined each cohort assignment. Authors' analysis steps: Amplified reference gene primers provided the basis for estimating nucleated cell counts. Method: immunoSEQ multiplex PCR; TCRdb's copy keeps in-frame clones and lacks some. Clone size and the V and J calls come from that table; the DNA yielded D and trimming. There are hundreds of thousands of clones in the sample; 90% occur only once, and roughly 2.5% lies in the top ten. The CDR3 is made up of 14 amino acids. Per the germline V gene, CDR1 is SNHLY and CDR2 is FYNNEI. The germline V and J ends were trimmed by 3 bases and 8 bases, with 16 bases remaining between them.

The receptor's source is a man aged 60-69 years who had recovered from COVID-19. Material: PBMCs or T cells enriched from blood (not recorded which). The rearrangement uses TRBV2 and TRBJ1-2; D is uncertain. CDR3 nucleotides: TGTGCCAGCAGTGATGGCGGGCGAAGGCACGGCTACACCTTC. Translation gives CASSDGGRRHGYTF.